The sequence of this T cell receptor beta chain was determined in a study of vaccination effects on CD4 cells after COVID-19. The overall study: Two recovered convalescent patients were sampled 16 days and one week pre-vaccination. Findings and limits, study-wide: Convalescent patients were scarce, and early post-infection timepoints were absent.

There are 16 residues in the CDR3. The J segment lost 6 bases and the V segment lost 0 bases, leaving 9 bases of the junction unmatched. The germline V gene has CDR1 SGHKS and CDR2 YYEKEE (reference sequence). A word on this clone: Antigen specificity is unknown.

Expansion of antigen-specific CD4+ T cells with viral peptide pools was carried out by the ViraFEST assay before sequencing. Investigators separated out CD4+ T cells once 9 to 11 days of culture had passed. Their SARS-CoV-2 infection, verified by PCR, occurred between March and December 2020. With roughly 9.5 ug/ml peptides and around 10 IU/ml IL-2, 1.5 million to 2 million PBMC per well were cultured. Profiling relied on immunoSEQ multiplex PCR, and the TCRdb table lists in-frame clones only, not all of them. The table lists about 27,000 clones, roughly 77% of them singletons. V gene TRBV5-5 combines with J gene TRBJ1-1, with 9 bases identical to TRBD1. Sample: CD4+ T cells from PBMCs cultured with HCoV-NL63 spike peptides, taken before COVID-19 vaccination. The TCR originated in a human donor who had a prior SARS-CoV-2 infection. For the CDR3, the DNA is TGTGCCAGCAGCTTGGTAGGGGACAGGGCGTTGGCTGAAGCTTTCTTT. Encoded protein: CASSLVGDRALAEAFF.